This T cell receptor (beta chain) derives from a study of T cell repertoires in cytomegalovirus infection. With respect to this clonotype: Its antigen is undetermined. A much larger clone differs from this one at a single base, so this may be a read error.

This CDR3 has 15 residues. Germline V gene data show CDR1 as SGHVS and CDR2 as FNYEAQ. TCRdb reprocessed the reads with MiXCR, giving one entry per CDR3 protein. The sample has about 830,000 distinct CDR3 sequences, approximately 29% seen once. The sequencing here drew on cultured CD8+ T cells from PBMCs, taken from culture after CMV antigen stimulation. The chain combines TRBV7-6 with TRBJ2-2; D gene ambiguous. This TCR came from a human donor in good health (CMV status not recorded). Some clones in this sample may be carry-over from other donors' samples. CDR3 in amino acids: CVSSLDTSNTGELFF. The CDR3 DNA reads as TGTGTCAGCAGCCTCGACACGTCGAACACCGGGGAGCTGTTTTTT.